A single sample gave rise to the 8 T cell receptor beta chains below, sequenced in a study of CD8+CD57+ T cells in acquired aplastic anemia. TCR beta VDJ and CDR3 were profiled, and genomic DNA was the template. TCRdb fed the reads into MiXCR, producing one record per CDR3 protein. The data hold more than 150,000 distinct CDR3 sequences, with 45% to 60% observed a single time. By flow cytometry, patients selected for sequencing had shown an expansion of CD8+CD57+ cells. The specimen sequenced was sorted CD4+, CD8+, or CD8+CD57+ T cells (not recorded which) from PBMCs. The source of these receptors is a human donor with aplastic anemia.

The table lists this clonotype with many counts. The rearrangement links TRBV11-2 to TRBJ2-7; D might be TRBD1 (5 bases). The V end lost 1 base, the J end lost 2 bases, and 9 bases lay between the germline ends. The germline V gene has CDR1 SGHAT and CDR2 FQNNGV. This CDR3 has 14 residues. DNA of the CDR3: TGTGCCAGCAGCTTAGCTTCAGGGCCCTACGAGCAGTACTTC. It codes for CASSLASGPYEQYF.

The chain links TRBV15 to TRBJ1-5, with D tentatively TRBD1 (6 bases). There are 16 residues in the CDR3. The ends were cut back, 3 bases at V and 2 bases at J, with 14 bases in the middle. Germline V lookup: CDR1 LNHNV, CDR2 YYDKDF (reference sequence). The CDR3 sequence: CATSRDVQGGNQPQHF. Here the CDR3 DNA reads TGTGCCACCAGCAGGGACGTACAGGGTGGCAATCAGCCCCAGCATTTT. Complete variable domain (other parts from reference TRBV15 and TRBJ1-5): DAMVIQNPRYQVTQFGKPVTLSCSQTLNHNVMYWYQQKSSQAPKLLFHYYDKDFNNEADTPDNFQSRRPNTSFCFLDIRSPGLGDTAMYLCATSRDVQGGNQPQHFGDGTRLSIL.

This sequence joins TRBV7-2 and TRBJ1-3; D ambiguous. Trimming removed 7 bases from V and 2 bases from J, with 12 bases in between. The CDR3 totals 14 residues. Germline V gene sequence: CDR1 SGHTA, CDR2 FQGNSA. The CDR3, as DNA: TGTGCCAGCACCAACCCGGGTCCTGGAAACACCATATATTTT. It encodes CASTNPGPGNTIYF.

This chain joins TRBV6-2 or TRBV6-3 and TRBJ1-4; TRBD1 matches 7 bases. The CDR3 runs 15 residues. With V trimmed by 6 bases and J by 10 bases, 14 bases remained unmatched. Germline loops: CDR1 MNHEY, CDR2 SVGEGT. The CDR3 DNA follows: TGTGCCAGCAGCCTATTTAAGGGGGCCGGGGGAAAACTGTTTTTT. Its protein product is CASSLFKGAGGKLFF.

DNA for the CDR3: TGTGCCATCAGTGTTGGGGGGCCTGGGGCCAACGTCCTGACTTTC. This gives the protein CAISVGGPGANVLTF. The V and J genes are TRBV10-3 and TRBJ2-6; either TRBD1 or TRBD2 may fit D (6 bases each). Germline lookup yields CDR1 ENHRY and CDR2 SYGVKD. This CDR3 has 15 residues. Trimming took 4 bases from V and 2 from J, leaving 9 bases between them.

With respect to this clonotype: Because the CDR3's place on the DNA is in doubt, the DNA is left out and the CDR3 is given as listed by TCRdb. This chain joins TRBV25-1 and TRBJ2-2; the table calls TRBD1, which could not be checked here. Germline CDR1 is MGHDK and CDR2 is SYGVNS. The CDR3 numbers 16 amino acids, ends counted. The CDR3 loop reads CASSEFGTGATGEPFF.

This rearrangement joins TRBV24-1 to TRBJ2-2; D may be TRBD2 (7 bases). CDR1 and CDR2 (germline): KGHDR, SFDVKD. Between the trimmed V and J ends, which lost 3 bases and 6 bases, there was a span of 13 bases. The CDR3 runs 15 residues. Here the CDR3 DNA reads TGTGCCACCAGTGATAGGGGGGGAGCTGCCGGGGAGCTGTTTTTT. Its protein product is CATSDRGGAAGELFF.

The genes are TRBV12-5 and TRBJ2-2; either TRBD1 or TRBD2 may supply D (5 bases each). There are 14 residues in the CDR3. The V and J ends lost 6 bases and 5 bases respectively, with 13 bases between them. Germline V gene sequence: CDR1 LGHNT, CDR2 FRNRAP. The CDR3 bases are TGTGCTAGTGGGGGGGACCCGGGGACCGGGGAGCTGTTTTTT. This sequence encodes CASGGDPGTGELFF. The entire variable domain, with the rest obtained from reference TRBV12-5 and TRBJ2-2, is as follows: DARVTQTPRHKVTEMGQEVTMRCQPILGHNTVFWYRQTMMQGLELLAYFRNRAPLDDSGMPKDRFSAEMPDATLATLKIQPSEPRDSAVYFCASGGDPGTGELFFGEGSRLTVL.